This TCR beta chain derives from a study of chemoradiotherapy in HPV16-positive cancers. Overall study findings and caveats: Functional assays defining HPV-specific T cells used only a couple of HPV16-positive patients. In HPV16-positive patients, HPV-responsive T-cell expansion tracked better recurrence-free survival. Non-HPV-specific T cells did not expand in tumors during treatment, whereas candidate HPV-specific clones and E7-related motifs did.

Assay used: immunoSEQ multiplex PCR; TCRdb lists only in-frame clones, some missing. The table records around 1,100 clones, under 95% of them present only once. Over chemoradiotherapy, repertoires were sampled more than once. A word on this clone: Its antigen is unknown.

The length of the CDR3 is 13 residues. Germline V gene lookup returns CDR1 MGHDK and CDR2 SYGVNS. Trimming removed 10 bases at V and 0 bases at J, with 10 bases between. This chain joins TRBV25-1 and TRBJ2-1; D perhaps matches TRBD2 (5 bases). The TCR sequence derives from a human donor with HPV-associated anogenital cancer. The sample consisted of tumor tissue, taken from a patient who underwent chemoradiotherapy. The CDR3 is CATLGSSYNEQFF. The CDR3, as DNA: TGTGCCACCCTGGGGAGCTCCTACAATGAGCAGTTCTTC. Full variable domain (outside the CDR3, taken from reference TRBV25-1 and TRBJ2-1): EADIYQTPRYLVIGTGKKITLECSQTMGHDKMYWYQQDPGMELHLIHYSYGVNSTEKGDLSSESTVSRIRTEHFPLTLESARPSHTSQYLCATLGSSYNEQFFGPGTRLTVL.